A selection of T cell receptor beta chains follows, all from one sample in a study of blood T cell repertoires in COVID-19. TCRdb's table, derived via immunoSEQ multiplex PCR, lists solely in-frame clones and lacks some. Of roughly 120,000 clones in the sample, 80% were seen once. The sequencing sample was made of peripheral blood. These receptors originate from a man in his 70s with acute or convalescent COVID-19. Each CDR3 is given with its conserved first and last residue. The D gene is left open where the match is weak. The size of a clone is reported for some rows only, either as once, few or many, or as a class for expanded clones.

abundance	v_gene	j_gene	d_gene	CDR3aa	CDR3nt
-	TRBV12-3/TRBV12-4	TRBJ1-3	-	CASREASGNTIYF	TGTGCCAGCAGAGAAGCCTCTGGAAACACCATATATTTT
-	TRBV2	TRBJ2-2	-	CASIRGGGHDTGELFF	TGTGCCAGCATTAGAGGTGGGGGCCATGACACCGGGGAGCTGTTTTTT
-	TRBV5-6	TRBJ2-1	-	CASSQHGQSFYNEQFF	TGTGCCAGCAGCCAACATGGACAGTCCTTCTACAATGAGCAGTTCTTC
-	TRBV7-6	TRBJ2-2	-	CASSLDRNTGELFF	TGTGCCAGCAGCTTAGATCGGAACACCGGGGAGCTGTTTTTT
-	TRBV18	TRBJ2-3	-	CASSPETLTDTQYF	TGTGCCAGCTCACCAGAGACTCTCACAGATACGCAGTATTTT
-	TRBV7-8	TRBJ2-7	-	CASSLVSGGLREQYF	TGTGCCAGCAGCTTAGTATCGGGGGGCCTCCGCGAGCAGTACTTC
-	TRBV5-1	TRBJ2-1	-	CASSLAVLGNEQFF	TGCGCCAGCAGCTTGGCCGTCCTAGGCAATGAGCAGTTCTTC
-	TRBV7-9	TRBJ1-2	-	CASSHPAVRSASYGYTF	TGTGCCAGCAGCCATCCAGCCGTCAGGTCGGCCAGCTATGGCTACACCTTC
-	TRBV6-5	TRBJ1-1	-	CANAGLARAEAFF	TGTGCCAACGCAGGGCTGGCAAGAGCTGAAGCTTTCTTT
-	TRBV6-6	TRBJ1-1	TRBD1	CASSSLTGGSSEAFF	TGTGCCAGCAGTTCCCTAACAGGGGGCTCGAGTGAAGCTTTCTTT
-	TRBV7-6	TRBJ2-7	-	CASSLTGNHEQYF	TGTGCCAGCAGCTTAACAGGGAACCACGAGCAGTACTTC
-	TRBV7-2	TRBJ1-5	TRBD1	CASSSGQGEASNQPQHF	TGTGCCAGCAGCTCGGGACAGGGGGAGGCAAGCAATCAGCCCCAGCATTTT
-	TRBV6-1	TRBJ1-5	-	CASSGGGGSSGGNQPQHF	TGTGCCAGCAGTGGCGGCGGGGGCAGCTCTGGCGGAAATCAGCCCCAGCATTTT
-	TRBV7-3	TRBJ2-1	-	CASSLSGDYNEQFF	TGTGCCAGCAGCTTATCGGGTGACTACAATGAGCAGTTCTTC
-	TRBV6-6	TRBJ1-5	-	CASSYTREDSNQPQHF	TGTGCCAGCAGTTACACCCGGGAAGATAGCAATCAGCCCCAGCATTTT
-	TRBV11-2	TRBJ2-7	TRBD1	CASTHDPGQVYEQYF	TGTGCCAGCACCCATGACCCGGGACAGGTTTACGAGCAGTACTTC
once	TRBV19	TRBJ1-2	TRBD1	CASSIDPRSDRGVRNGYTF	TGTGCCAGTAGTATAGATCCGAGATCCGACAGGGGCGTTAGGAATGGCTACACCTTC
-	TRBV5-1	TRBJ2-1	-	CASSLVLQGNEQFF	TGCGCCAGCAGCTTGGTCTTACAGGGAAATGAGCAGTTCTTC
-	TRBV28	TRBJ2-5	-	CASNIPGEAETQYF	TGTGCCAGCAACATACCGGGGGAGGCAGAGACCCAGTACTTC
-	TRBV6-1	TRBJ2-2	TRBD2	CASSESGVGGELFF	TGTGCCAGCAGTGAGAGCGGGGTTGGCGGGGAGCTGTTTTTT
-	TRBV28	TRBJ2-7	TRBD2	CASSMGLAGDPSYEQYF	TGTGCCAGCAGTATGGGACTAGCGGGGGACCCCTCCTACGAGCAGTACTTC
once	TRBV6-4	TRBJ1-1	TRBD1	CASRGQGSNTEAFF	TGTGCCAGCAGGGGACAGGGGAGTAACACTGAAGCTTTCTTT
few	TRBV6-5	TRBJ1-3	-	CASTLLGLGNTIYF	TGTGCCAGCACTCTTTTGGGACTTGGAAACACCATATATTTT
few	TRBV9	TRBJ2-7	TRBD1	CASSVATTGALAEQYF	TGTGCCAGCAGCGTAGCTACCACAGGGGCTTTGGCCGAGCAGTACTTC
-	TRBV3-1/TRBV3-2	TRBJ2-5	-	CASSHMGGGTRQETQYF	TGTGCCAGCAGCCACATGGGGGGGGGCACGAGACAAGAGACCCAGTACTTC
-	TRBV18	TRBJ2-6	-	CASSPRTDPSSGANVLTF	TGTGCCAGCTCACCACGAACAGATCCGTCTTCTGGGGCCAACGTCCTGACTTTC
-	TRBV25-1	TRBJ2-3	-	CASSEGGRTDTQYF	TGTGCCAGCAGTGAAGGAGGTCGCACAGATACGCAGTATTTT
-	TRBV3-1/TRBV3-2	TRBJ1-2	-	CASSQIASVHYGYTF	TGTGCCAGCAGCCAAATTGCTAGTGTTCACTATGGCTACACCTTC
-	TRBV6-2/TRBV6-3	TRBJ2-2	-	CASSYSPGLVNTGELFF	TGTGCCAGCAGTTACTCCCCGGGACTGGTTAACACCGGGGAGCTGTTTTTT
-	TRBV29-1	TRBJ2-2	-	CSVETSAGLGELFF	TGCAGCGTTGAAACTTCGGCGGGATTAGGGGAGCTGTTTTTT
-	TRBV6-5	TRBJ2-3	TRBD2	CASSYGLAGGQDTQYF	TGTGCCAGCAGTTACGGACTAGCGGGGGGGCAGGATACGCAGTATTTT
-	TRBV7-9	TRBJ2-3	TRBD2	CASSLDWASGQTRVDTQYF	TGTGCCAGCAGCTTAGATTGGGCTAGCGGTCAAACTCGGGTAGATACGCAGTATTTT
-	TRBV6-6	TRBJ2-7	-	CASSRTGRSGEQYF	TGTGCCAGCAGTCGTACAGGGCGATCGGGCGAGCAGTACTTC
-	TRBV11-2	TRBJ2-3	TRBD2	CASSSTLTSGGAPDTQYF	TGTGCCAGCAGCTCCACCCTCACTAGCGGGGGGGCCCCAGATACGCAGTATTTT
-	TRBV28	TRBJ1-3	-	CATRGYSGNTIYF	TGTGCCACCCGGGGGTACTCTGGAAACACCATATATTTT
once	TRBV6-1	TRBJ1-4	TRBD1	CASKEGTGYEKLFF	TGTGCCAGCAAGGAAGGGACAGGGTATGAAAAACTGTTTTTT
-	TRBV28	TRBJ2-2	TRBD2	CASSLAGVGELFF	TGTGCCAGCAGTTTAGCGGGGGTCGGGGAGCTGTTTTTT
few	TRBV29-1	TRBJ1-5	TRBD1	CSVATGVNQPQHF	TGCAGCGTTGCGACAGGGGTCAATCAGCCCCAGCATTTT
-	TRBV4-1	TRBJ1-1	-	CASSPQEGRGINEAFF	TGCGCCAGCAGCCCCCAAGAGGGCAGAGGGATCAACGAAGCTTTCTTT
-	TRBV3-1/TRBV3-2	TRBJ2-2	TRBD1	CASSRRDRGTGELFF	TGTGCCAGCAGCCGCCGGGACAGGGGTACCGGGGAGCTGTTTTTT
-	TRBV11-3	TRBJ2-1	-	CASSSDFGGAVEQFF	TGTGCCAGCAGCTCCGATTTTGGGGGGGCCGTGGAGCAGTTCTTC
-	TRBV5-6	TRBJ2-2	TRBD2	CASSPIAGAFTGELFF	TGTGCCAGCAGCCCTATAGCGGGGGCCTTCACCGGGGAGCTGTTTTTT
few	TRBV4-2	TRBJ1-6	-	CASSLDWELDNSPLHF	TGTGCCAGCAGCCTAGATTGGGAGCTCGATAATTCACCCCTCCACTTT
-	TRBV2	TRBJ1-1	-	CASSSRGEAFF	TGTGCCAGCAGTAGCCGGGGTGAAGCTTTCTTT
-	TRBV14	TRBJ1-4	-	CASSHPGETFEKLFF	TGTGCCAGCAGCCACCCAGGGGAAACGTTTGAAAAACTGTTTTTT
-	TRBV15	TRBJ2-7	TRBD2	CATSRAMGGWEQYF	TGTGCCACCAGCAGAGCCATGGGAGGGTGGGAGCAGTACTTC
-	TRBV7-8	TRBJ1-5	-	CASSRSTRQSPREPQHF	TGTGCCAGCAGCCGGTCGACCCGGCAGTCCCCCAGGGAGCCCCAGCATTTT
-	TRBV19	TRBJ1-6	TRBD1	CASRLGQGRNSPLHF	TGTGCCAGTAGGTTGGGACAGGGAAGAAATTCACCCCTCCACTTT
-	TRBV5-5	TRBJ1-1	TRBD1	CASSPQQGNAEAFF	TGTGCCAGCAGCCCCCAACAGGGGAACGCTGAAGCTTTCTTT
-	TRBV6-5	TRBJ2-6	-	CASRQPHSGANVLTF	TGTGCCAGCAGACAGCCCCACTCTGGGGCCAACGTCCTGACTTTC
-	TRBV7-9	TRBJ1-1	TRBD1	CASSLGLDRAGTEAFF	TGTGCCAGCAGCTTAGGGTTGGACAGGGCGGGCACTGAAGCTTTCTTT
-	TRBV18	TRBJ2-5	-	CASSLWGREETQYF	TGTGCCAGCTCGTTATGGGGCAGGGAAGAGACCCAGTACTTC
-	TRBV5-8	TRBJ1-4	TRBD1	CASSSGQGATNEKLFF	TGTGCCAGCAGCTCCGGACAGGGCGCAACTAATGAAAAACTGTTTTTT
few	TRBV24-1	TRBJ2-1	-	CATSDPWTLGQFF	TGTGCCACCAGTGATCCCTGGACTTTGGGGCAGTTCTTC
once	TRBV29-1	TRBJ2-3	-	CSVLGADTQYF	TGCAGCGTCCTGGGCGCAGATACGCAGTATTTT